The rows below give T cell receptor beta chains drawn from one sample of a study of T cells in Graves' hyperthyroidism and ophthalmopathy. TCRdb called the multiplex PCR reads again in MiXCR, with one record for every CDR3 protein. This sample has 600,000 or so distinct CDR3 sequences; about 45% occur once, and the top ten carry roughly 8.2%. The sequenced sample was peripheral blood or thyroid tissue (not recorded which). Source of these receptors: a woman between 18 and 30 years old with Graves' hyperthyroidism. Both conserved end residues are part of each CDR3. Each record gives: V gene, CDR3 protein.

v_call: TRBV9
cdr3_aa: CASSVDEGAGYGYTF

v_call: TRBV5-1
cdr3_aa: CASSLAWDLGNTEAFF

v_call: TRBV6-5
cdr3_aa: CASSYSGGDNEKLFF

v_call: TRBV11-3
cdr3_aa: CASSLEDRASMNTEAFF

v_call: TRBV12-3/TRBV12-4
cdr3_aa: CASSFGINTEAFF

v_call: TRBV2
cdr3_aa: CASSPPFGGNYGYTF

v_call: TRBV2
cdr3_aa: CASSAPRQGANTEAFF

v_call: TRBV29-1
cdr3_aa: CSVETSGTTQYF

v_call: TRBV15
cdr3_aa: CATSSEQGREKLFF

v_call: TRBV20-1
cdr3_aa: CSAQTLAGGAEQYF

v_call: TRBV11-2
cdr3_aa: CASSSNTRRSPLHF

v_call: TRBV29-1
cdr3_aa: CSALGGRAYGTEAFF

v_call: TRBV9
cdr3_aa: CASSRAGADEAFF

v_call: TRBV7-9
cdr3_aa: CASSLNRYEETQYF

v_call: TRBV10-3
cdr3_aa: CAISDPGQGDEQYF

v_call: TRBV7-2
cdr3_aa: CASSLIRGANNSPLHF

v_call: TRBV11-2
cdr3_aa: CASSSQKDINTGELFF

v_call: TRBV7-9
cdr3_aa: CASSRGQINSPLHF

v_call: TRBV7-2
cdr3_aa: CASSLVSSGEPSGTQYF

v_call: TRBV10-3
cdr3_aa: CASSYSPWGQLKTQYF

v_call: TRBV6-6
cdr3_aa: CASSYTGDNQPQHF

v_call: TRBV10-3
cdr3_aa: CASGSGANILTF

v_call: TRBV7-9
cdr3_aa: CASSAVDQETQYF

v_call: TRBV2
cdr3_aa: CASSEGPEINTEAFF

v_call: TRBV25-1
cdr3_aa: CASSLEFRDEKLFF

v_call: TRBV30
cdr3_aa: CAWTQGTNTEAFF

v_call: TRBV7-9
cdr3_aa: CASSSAQGNYGYTF

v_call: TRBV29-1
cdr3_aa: CFTGTSGSEQYF

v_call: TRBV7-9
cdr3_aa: CASSQTDSGNTIYF

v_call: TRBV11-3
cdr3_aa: CASSHNDLSEETQYF

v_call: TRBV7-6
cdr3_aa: CASRDRGTGELFF